Presented here are 21 T cell receptor beta chains from one specimen sequenced in a study of T-cell reconstitution after alpha-beta-depleted transplantation in children (dated by TCRdb to about 2016). The library came from PCR. The run used an Illumina HiSeq 2500. TCR libraries were prepared with molecular barcoding, using unique molecular identifiers to normalize TCRbeta repertoire quantification. TCRdb itself trimmed the public reads at Q25 with fastp, ran MiXCR and retained productive beta chains. Identical CDR3 protein sequences are pooled into one entry, listed with their most common genes and DNA. This sample comprises around 600,000 distinct CDR3 sequences, roughly 23% of them detected only once. Roughly an eighth of the sample belongs to the ten largest clones. In light of the paper, this sample's treatment or condition label describes: allogeneic hematopoietic cell transplantation with graft depleted of TCRalphabeta T cells and CD19 B cells.

This specimen consisted of PBMCs, mostly from graft donor cells, obtained 360 days after TCRalphabeta/CD19-depleted stem cell transplant. The origin of the receptors is a boy younger than two who had a stem cell transplant for acute myeloid leukemia, so the T cells may come from the graft donor.

The rearrangement links TRBV9 to TRBJ2-1; D perhaps matches TRBD2 (6 bases). Trimming took 3 bases from V and 0 from J, leaving 10 bases between them. CDR3 length: 15 residues. Germline values: CDR1 SGDLS, CDR2 YYNGEE. The CDR3, as DNA: TGTGCCAGCAGCGATCGACTAGGCTCCTACAATGAGCAGTTCTTC. It translates to CASSDRLGSYNEQFF.

This clonotype was counted at least ten times. The rearrangement uses TRBV15 and TRBJ1-1, with 8 nucleotides matching TRBD1. Germline CDR1 LNHNV, CDR2 YYDKDF (reference sequence). The CDR3 extends over 13 amino acids. The junction had 5 bases not matched to a gene; V was cut back by 3 bases and J by 8 bases. In nucleotides, the CDR3 is TGTGCCACCAGCAGGACAGGGGAAGGGGAAGCTTTCTTT. It yields the protein CATSRTGEGEAFF.

This clonotype came up a few times. The CDR3 loop reads CASGRGNTIYF. The CDR3 DNA reads as TGTGCCTCTGGTCGCGGAAACACCATATATTTT. The J gene is TRBJ1-3, the V gene TRBV6-5; D uncertain. Germline V gives CDR1 MNHEY, CDR2 SVGAGI. The CDR3 runs to 11 residues. V was cut by 11 bases and J by 4 bases, with 9 bases left in between.

This clonotype showed up many times. The chain has TRBV20-1 and TRBJ2-5; D is ambiguous. The germline V and J ends were trimmed by 4 bases and 2 bases, with 8 bases remaining between them. This CDR3 region has 12 residues. Germline loops: CDR1 DFQATT, CDR2 SNEGSKA (reference sequence). CDR3 in amino acids: CSATRMQETQYF. The CDR3, as DNA: TGCAGTGCTACCCGAATGCAAGAGACCCAGTACTTC.

The rearrangement joins TRBV18 to TRBJ2-6; 9 nucleotides line up with TRBD1. There are 18 residues in the CDR3. Germline V gene data show CDR1 as KGHSH and CDR2 as LQKENI. Trimming took 1 base from V and 2 from J; bases not matched to a gene: 6. DNA for the CDR3: TGTGCCAGCTCACCACTCCCGGGACAGGGAACTGGGGCCAACGTCCTGACTTTC. It encodes CASSPLPGQGTGANVLTF.

This clonotype was counted at least ten times. V usage is TRBV20-1 and J usage is TRBJ2-3, with TRBD2 matching 11 bases. V lost 5 bases and J lost 0; bases outside the gene matches: 13. This CDR3 contains 18 residues. Looked up from germline, CDR1 is DFQATT and CDR2 is SNEGSKA (reference sequence). The DNA of the CDR3 is TGCAGTGCTCCGAAATGGCTAGCGGGGGGCTCTAGCACAGATACGCAGTATTTT. Translation: CSAPKWLAGGSSTDTQYF.

This chain connects TRBV20-1 to TRBJ1-1; D is perhaps TRBD1 (6 bases). The germline V and J ends were trimmed by 4 bases and 6 bases, with 24 bases remaining between them. From germline, CDR1 is DFQATT and CDR2 SNEGSKA (reference sequence). This CDR3 comprises 16 residues. CDR3 in DNA: TGCAGTGCTACGCCCACCCCGGGACAACTAGCCTCTGAAGCTTTCTTT. Translating gives CSATPTPGQLASEAFF.

This clonotype has a count of ten or more. The genes are TRBV3-1 and TRBJ2-3; D possibly matches TRBD1 or TRBD2 (6 bases each). From germline, CDR1 is LGHDT and CDR2 YNNKEL (reference sequence). The CDR3 has 14 residues. The V gene lost 4 bases and the J gene lost 5 bases, with 13 bases spanning the gap. The CDR3 region has the DNA TGTGCCAGCAGCCGCTCGGGGGCCGGAGATACGCAGTATTTT. Protein sequence: CASSRSGAGDTQYF.

The CDR3 DNA is TGTGCCAGCAGTGAGGTGTCAGGGAGCCTCTACGAGCAGTACGTC. As protein: CASSEVSGSLYEQYV. The chain has TRBV2 and TRBJ2-7, with D perhaps TRBD1 or TRBD2 (5 bases each). The germline CDR1 and CDR2 sequences are SNHLY and FYNNEI. Trimming took off 3 bases at V and 3 bases at J, with 15 bases between the two ends. The CDR3 extends over 15 amino acids.

The chain combines TRBV15 with TRBJ1-3; possible D gene TRBD1, 6 bases. Deletions cut 1 base from V and 6 bases from J, with 13 bases between. Germline assignment: CDR1 LNHNV and CDR2 YYDKDF (reference sequence). The CDR3 is 15 amino acids. This CDR3 reads CATSRAGGQLNTIYF. The CDR3 DNA sequence: TGTGCCACCAGCAGAGCGGGGGGGCAATTAAACACCATATATTTT.

The gene calls are TRBV12-3 or TRBV12-4 and TRBJ2-3; D gene ambiguous. CDR3 size: 13 residues. V was cut by 5 bases and J by 4 bases, with 10 bases left in between. The CDR3 bases are TGTGCCAGCAGTCCTCAGGTGGCAGATACGCAGTATTTT. It is translated as CASSPQVADTQYF.

The DNA for the CDR3 is TGTGCCAGCATAGGTCGGGGGGACACAGATACGCAGTATTTT. Amino acids: CASIGRGDTDTQYF. The chain uses TRBV2 and TRBJ2-3; TRBD2 matches at 7 bases. The CDR3 length is 14 residues. J was trimmed by 2 bases and V by 7 bases; bases with no gene match: 6. The germline V gene has CDR1 SNHLY and CDR2 FYNNEI. The full variable domain, completed using reference TRBV2 and TRBJ2-3, is EPEVTQTPSHQVTQMGQEVILRCVPISNHLYFYWYRQILGQKVEFLVSFYNNEISEKSEIFDDQFSVERPDGSNFTLKIRSTKLEDSAMYFCASIGRGDTDTQYFGPGTRLTVL.

This clonotype was found many times. Mismatch with germline at one junction end may stem from a read error. This rearrangement joins TRBV7-2 to TRBJ2-1; D unresolved. This CDR3 has 12 amino acids. Germline V CDR1 and CDR2: SGHTA, FQGNSA. In DNA form, the CDR3 reads TGCGCCAGCAGCTTGTTTAGGAATGAGCAGTTCTTC. Encoded protein: CASSLFRNEQFF.

This clonotype was found a few times. The chain recombines TRBV6-5 with TRBJ2-5, with D possibly being TRBD1 (5 bases). Germline V gives CDR1 MNHEY, CDR2 SVGAGI. The CDR3 totals 14 residues. V dropped 4 bases and J dropped 3 bases, with 12 bases sitting between them. CDR3 sequence reads: CASSSWTTKETQYF. The DNA of the CDR3 is TGTGCCAGCAGTTCGTGGACAACCAAAGAGACCCAGTACTTC.

The V call is TRBV7-2, the J call TRBJ1-5; maybe TRBD1 (6 bases). Germline assignment: CDR1 SGHTA and CDR2 FQGNSA. V lost 6 bases and J lost 2, with 11 bases in between. This CDR3 has 14 residues. CDR3 loop: CASSYRAGNQPQHF. CDR3 sequence (DNA): TGTGCCAGCAGTTACAGGGCCGGCAATCAGCCCCAGCATTTT.

V and J are TRBV6-1 and TRBJ2-2; 8 nucleotides match TRBD2. The length of the CDR3 is 15 residues. V was clipped by 6 bases and J by 0 bases; unmatched bases: 3. The germline V gene has CDR1 MNHNS and CDR2 SASEGT. The CDR3 protein is CASSSGGANTGELFF. As DNA, the CDR3 is TGTGCCAGCAGCAGCGGGGGCGCGAACACCGGGGAGCTGTTTTTT.

The chain employs TRBV15 and TRBJ2-3; D is ambiguous. The CDR3 runs to 15 residues. V lost 0 bases, J lost 7 bases, and 14 bases lay in between. Germline V gene lookup returns CDR1 LNHNV and CDR2 YYDKDF (reference sequence). CDR3 protein: CATSRDHPRTYTQYF. The CDR3 region has the DNA TGTGCCACCAGCAGAGATCATCCACGGACCTATACGCAGTATTTT. Combining the CDR3 with reference TRBV15 and TRBJ2-3 gives the whole variable domain DAMVIQNPRYQVTQFGKPVTLSCSQTLNHNVMYWYQQKSSQAPKLLFHYYDKDFNNEADTPDNFQSRRPNTSFCFLDIRSPGLGDTAMYLCATSRDHPRTYTQYFGPGTRLTVL.

Remarks on this clonotype: Possible read error: a much larger clone is one base away. The chain joins TRBV7-2 to TRBJ2-7; D call uncertain. Germline values: CDR1 SGHTA, CDR2 FQGNSA. The CDR3 consists of 13 residues. Trimming shortened V by 1 base and J by 0 bases, and 4 bases separated the two germline ends. The CDR3 DNA sequence: TGTGCCAGCAGCTTAGGACACTCCTACGAGCAGTACTTC. It encodes CASSLGHSYEQYF. Using reference TRBV7-2 and TRBJ2-7 for the parts outside the CDR3, the full variable domain is GAGVSQSPSNKVTEKGKDVELRCDPISGHTALYWYRQSLGQGLEFLIYFQGNSAPDKSGLPSDRFSAERTGGSVSTLTIQRTQQEDSAVYLCASSLGHSYEQYFGPGTRLTVT.

This clonotype was counted ten times or more. This sequence joins TRBV6-5 and TRBJ2-1; D unclear. Germline values: CDR1 MNHEY, CDR2 SVGAGI. V was trimmed by 2 bases and J by 4 bases, leaving 15 bases between them. The CDR3 is 16 residues long. This CDR3 is CASSYGVSRGYNEQFF. The CDR3 DNA reads as TGTGCCAGCAGTTACGGGGTGTCCCGCGGATACAATGAGCAGTTCTTC.

The chain recombines TRBV20-1 with TRBJ2-3; 9 nucleotides line up with TRBD1. CDR1 and CDR2 (germline): DFQATT, SNEGSKA (reference sequence). This CDR3 has 13 residues. The V segment lost 3 bases and the J segment 8 bases; nucleotides outside the gene matches: 6. Here the CDR3 DNA reads TGCAGTGCTAGCCGGGACAGGGATGCTACGCAGTATTTT. It specifies CSASRDRDATQYF.

Many counts were recorded for this clonotype. This chain links TRBV24-1 with TRBJ2-1; 7 bases fit TRBD2. CDR3 length equals 15 residues. With V trimmed by 4 bases and J by 6 bases, 8 bases remained unmatched. Germline assignment: CDR1 KGHDR and CDR2 SFDVKD. The CDR3: CATSDSGPGGNEQFF. Here the CDR3 DNA reads TGTGCCACCAGTGACTCGGGGCCGGGAGGCAATGAGCAGTTCTTC.